This T cell receptor (beta chain) was observed in a study of shared clonotypes between healthy human individuals. The genomic DNA of each subset was split evenly across several immunoSEQ plates. TCRdb's copy holds only in-frame clones and misses some; the assay was immunoSEQ multiplex PCR. The profile shows some 600,000 clones, about 95% of them singletons. Germline V gene sequence: CDR1 SQVTM, CDR2 ANQGSEA. The CDR3 runs 15 residues. Losses at the gene ends were 7 bases for V and 5 bases for J; bases not matched to a gene: 13. Naive CD8 cells, CD45RO-negative and positively selected for CCR7, excluded terminally differentiated effector memory CD45RA+ cells.

The sample was naive CD8+ T cells sorted from blood. The receptor was isolated from a woman in her 30s in good health. The chain recombines TRBV29-1 with TRBJ2-3, with TRBD2 matching over 9 bases. The CDR3 nucleotides read TGCAGCGCTGGTTCGGGACTAGCAACCATAGATACGCAGTATTTT. Translation: CSAGSGLATIDTQYF.